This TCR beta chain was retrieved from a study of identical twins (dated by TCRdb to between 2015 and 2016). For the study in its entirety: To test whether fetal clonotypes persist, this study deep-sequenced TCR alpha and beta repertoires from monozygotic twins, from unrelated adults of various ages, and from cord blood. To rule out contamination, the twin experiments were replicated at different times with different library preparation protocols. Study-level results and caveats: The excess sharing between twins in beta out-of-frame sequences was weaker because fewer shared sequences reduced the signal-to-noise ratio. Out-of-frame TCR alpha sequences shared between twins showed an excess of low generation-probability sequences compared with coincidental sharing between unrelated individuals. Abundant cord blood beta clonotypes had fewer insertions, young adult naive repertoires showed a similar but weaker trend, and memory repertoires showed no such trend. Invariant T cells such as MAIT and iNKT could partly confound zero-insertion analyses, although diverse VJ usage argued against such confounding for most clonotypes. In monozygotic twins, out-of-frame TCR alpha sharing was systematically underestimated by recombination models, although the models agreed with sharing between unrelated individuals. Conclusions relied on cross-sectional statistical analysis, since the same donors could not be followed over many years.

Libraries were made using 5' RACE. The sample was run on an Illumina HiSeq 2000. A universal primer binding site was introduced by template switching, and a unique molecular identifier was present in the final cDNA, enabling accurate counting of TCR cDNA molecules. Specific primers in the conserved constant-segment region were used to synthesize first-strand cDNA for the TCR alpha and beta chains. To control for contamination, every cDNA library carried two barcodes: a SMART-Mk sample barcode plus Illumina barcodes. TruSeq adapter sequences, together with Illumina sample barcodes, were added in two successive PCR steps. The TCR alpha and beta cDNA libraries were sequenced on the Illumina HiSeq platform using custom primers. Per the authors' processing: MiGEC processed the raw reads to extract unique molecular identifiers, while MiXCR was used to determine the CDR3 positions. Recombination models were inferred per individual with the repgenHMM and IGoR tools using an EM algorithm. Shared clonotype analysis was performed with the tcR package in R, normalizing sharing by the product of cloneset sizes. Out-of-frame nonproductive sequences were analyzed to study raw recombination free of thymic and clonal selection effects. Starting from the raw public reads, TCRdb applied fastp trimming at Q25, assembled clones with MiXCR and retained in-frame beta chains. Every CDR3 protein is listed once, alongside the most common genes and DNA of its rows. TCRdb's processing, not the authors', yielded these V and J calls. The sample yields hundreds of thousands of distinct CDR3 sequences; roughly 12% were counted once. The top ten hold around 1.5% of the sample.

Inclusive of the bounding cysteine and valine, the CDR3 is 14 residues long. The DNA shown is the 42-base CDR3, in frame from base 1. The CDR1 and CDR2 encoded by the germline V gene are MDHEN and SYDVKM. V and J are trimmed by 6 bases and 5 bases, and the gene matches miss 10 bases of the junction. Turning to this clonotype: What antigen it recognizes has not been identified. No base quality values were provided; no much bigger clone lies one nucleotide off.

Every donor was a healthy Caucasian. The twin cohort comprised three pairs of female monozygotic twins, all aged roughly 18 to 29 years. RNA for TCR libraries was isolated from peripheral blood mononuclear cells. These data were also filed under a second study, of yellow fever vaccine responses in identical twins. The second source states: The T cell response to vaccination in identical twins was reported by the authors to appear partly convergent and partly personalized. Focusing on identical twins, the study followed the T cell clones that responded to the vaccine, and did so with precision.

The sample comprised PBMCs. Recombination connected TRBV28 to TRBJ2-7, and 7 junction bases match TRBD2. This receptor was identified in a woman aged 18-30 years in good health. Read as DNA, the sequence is TGTGCCAGCAGCACCTTGGGAGGGATAGACGAGCAGTACGTC. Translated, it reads CASSTLGGIDEQYV.